Sequencing of this T cell receptor beta chain was carried out in a study of neoadjuvant nivolumab and ipilimumab in lung cancer (TCRdb year 2020). Regarding the study in general: Nivolumab was administered intravenously at 3 mg/kg on days 1, 15 and 29, and in the combination arm ipilimumab 1 mg/kg was added on day 1 only. The primary endpoint of the trial was the rate of major pathologic response (MPR) in the intention-to-treat population of each study arm. The trial treated roughly 42 patients with operable NSCLC: some 23 were randomized to nivolumab monotherapy and about 20 to nivolumab plus ipilimumab. TCR repertoires were compared between pretherapy (baseline) peripheral blood and tumors resected at surgery after neoadjuvant immune checkpoint blockade. Matched pretherapy and resected tumor pairs were analyzed for seven patients: four treated with nivolumab and three with nivolumab plus ipilimumab.

Broader findings and caveats from the paper: TCR richness and clonality were greater in resected tumors than in tumor-adjacent uninvolved lung, and increases were seen in more dual-therapy-treated tumors. A positive correlation was observed between pretherapy blood TCR richness and richness in tumors resected after neoadjuvant therapy (Spearman R of about 0.83). Tumor T-cell richness and clonality rose from pretherapy to surgery in three of three dual-therapy tumors but in only two of four nivolumab-treated tumors. A small number of samples underwent TCR sequencing. There was no significant correlation between TCR clonality and pathologic tumor regression, and just a single major-pathologic-response sample was available for the clonality-regression analysis.

Trimming takes 0 bases from V and 7 bases from J, and the germline ends sit 10 bases apart. For CDR1 and CDR2, the germline V gene lists SGHRS and YFSETQ. The CDR3 has 13 amino acids, counting the end cysteine and phenylalanine. Just CDR3 DNA is preserved here, 39 bases in frame from base 1. Sample time point, as interpreted from the label and publication: at surgical resection after neoadjuvant nivolumab +/- ipilimumab. The samples were taken from NEOSTAR, a phase 2 randomized trial in operable NSCLC that tested neoadjuvant nivolumab or nivolumab plus ipilimumab, followed by surgery. At resection, tumor-adjacent uninvolved lung was collected and used as a matched non-tumor comparison for resected tumor TCR repertoires. Note on this clone: The clone's antigen remains unknown. No clone much larger than this one lies a single base away; base qualities are absent.

The library was prepared using the immunoSEQ multiplex PCR assay. From the authors' description of their analysis: Repertoires were summarized in terms of richness and clonality, and significantly expanded and contracted clones between pre- and post-therapy samples were identified. The table was pulled from immuneACCESS by TCRdb, which kept in-frame rearrangements only. Such tables lose some clones; where checked, under half of the loss comes from unresolved V genes, and the rest has no known cause. V, J and clone size are taken as reported in that table, and D and trimming were inferred from the DNA itself. The sample includes approximately 2,000 clones, with approximately 83% observed a single time. Of the sample, roughly 2% is held by the ten largest clones.

Rearrangement joined TRBV5-1 to TRBJ1-1; no confident D gene assignment can be made. Specimen: adjacent normal lung tissue, collected after neoadjuvant nivolumab, alone or with ipilimumab, at or shortly before surgery. This clonotype was obtained from an adult with non-small cell lung cancer. The sequenced DNA: TGCGCCAGCAGCTTGGTGGAGGCGGGTGAAGCTTTCTTT. Its product reads: CASSLVEAGEAFF.